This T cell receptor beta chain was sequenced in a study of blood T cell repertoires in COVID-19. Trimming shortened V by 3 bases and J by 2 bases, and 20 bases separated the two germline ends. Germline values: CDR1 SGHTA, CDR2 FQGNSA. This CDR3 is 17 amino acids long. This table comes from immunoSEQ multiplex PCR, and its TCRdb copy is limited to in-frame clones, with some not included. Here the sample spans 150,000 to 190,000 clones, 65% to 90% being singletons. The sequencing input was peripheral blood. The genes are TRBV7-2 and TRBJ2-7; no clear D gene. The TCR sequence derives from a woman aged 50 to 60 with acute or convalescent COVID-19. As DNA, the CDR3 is TGTGCCAGCAGCTTTCAACGCCCAGGTGACCGTGCCTACGAGCAGTACTTC. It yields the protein CASSFQRPGDRAYEQYF.